A selection of T cell receptor beta chains follows, all from one sample in a study of cytomegalovirus exposure and HLA in healthy donors. Produced via immunoSEQ multiplex PCR; TCRdb's table is partial and in-frame only. The sample shows roughly 200,000 clones, less than 85% of them seen only once. The source material was PBMCs. The receptors shown here come from a boy younger than 18 in good health and CMV-seronegative. The conserved cysteine and the conserved F or W are not part of the CDR3 here. The size entry is marked missing in some rows and otherwise reads once, few, many or a size class.

J,V,size,CDR3
TRBJ1-2,TRBV30,.,AWSDQPTDYGYT
TRBJ1-2,TRBV11-3,.,ASSPYGDYGYT
TRBJ2-1,TRBV7-3,.,ASSLKSGRGNEQF
TRBJ1-3,TRBV5-4,.,ASSSRPDRISGNTIY
TRBJ1-5,TRBV30,.,AWSVGGFGPQH
TRBJ1-2,TRBV19,.,ASSIVEDYGYT
TRBJ1-1,TRBV4-1,.,ASSQVTLQGGIGNTEAF
TRBJ1-1,TRBV15,.,ATRGGQANTEAF
TRBJ2-7,TRBV6-6,.,ASSWRDRGYHEQY
TRBJ2-7,TRBV27,.,ASSPGVSYEQY
TRBJ1-1,TRBV28,.,ASSLRGSNTEAF
TRBJ2-7,TRBV19,.,ASSIGGEFEQY
TRBJ2-1,TRBV7-3,.,ASSFGTSGGFNEQF
TRBJ2-7,TRBV4-1,.,ASSQDPVTGTYEQY
TRBJ2-5,TRBV6-6,.,ASSYSTGGGLETQY
TRBJ2-7,TRBV7-9,.,ASSLVGAAYEQY
TRBJ1-2,TRBV4-1,.,ASSQVLVGRYGYT
TRBJ2-3,TRBV5-1,.,ASSEDRGTDTQY
TRBJ1-3,TRBV11-3,.,ASSLGRVGGFGNTIY
TRBJ1-3,TRBV9,.,ASSVGGGSVRGNTIY
TRBJ2-5,TRBV12-5,.,ASGNDRAQETQY
TRBJ2-2,TRBV6-4,.,ASSDSSSGTAGELF
TRBJ1-1,TRBV7-2,few,ASSLGGTGGGTEAF
TRBJ2-7,TRBV7-2,.,ASSPEKTRSYEQY
TRBJ1-5,TRBV6-5,.,ASSSGQGSNQPQH
TRBJ1-2,TRBV30,.,AWSVQADYGYT
TRBJ1-5,TRBV6-6,.,ASTDRQANDQPQH